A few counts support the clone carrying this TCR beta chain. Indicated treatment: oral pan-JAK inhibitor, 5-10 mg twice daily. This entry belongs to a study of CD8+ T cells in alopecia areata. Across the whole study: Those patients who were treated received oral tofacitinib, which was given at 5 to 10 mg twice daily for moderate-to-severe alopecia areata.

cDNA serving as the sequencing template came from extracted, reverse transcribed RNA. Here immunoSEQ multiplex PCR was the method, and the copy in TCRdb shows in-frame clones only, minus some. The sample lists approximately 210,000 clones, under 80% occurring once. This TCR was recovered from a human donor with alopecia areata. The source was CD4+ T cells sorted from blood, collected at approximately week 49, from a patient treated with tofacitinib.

CDR3 in DNA: TGTGCTTGTTATGGGCCCCTCAATGAGCAGTTCTTC. Its translation is CACYGPLNEQFF. The chain combines TRBV6-1 with TRBJ2-1, with unresolved D. Germline-derived CDR1 and CDR2 are MNHNS and SASEGT. The CDR3 contains 12 residues.